What follows describes a single TCR beta chain. Its antigen is unidentified. These data come from a study of T cell responses to AZD1222 COVID-19 vaccine. Study results and caveats: Compared with day 0, the breadth and depth of the Spike-specific TCR repertoire rose significantly after two doses of AZD1222. Repertoires were obtained solely post-peak T cell response. Nearly half of unique spike-specific TCRs reportedly avoided B.1.351 and B.1.1.7 mutated regions.

CDR1 and CDR2 (germline): WSHSY, SAAADI. V lost 2 bases and J lost 7, with 14 bases in between. The CDR3 covers 15 residues. The repertoire was sequenced with immunoSEQ multiplex PCR; TCRdb's copy has only in-frame clones and lacks some. Of some 100,000 clones detected, about 90% appear once; the ten largest clones hold approximately 15%. The material was peripheral blood, obtained on day 0 of AZD1222 vaccination. The sequence was obtained from an adult in good health. The chain combines TRBV10-2 with TRBJ2-2, with TRBD2 as a possible D gene (7 bases). The CDR3 sequence: CASSEGTGGGGELFF. CDR3 coding DNA: TGCGCCAGCAGTGAGGGGACGGGGGGCGGCGGGGAGCTGTTTTTT.